The rows below give T cell receptor beta chains drawn from one sample of a study of blood T cell repertoires in COVID-19. Method: immunoSEQ multiplex PCR; TCRdb's copy keeps in-frame clones and lacks some. The sample consists of fewer than 110,000 clones, roughly 82% of them appearing once. Material: peripheral blood. The receptors were gathered from a human donor in a cohort sampled during active COVID-19. Both conserved end residues are part of each CDR3.

TRBV7-2 | CASSSLQGARTGELFF
TRBV6-5 | CASSYSGGGPYNEQFF
TRBV6-5 | CASSYSPSGTDTQYF
TRBV5-1 | CANTREDDQRGYEQYF
TRBV4-1 | CASSQVQARGKRQPQHF
TRBV6-4 | CASIGQGRYEQYF
TRBV10-1 | CASSDSEKDTQYF
TRBV9 | CASSFLPGYEQYF
TRBV30 | CAWSVRGRGREHSPLHF
TRBV5-1 | CASSKGGTEAFF
TRBV6-1 | CASSEWGGSTDTQYF
TRBV5-6 | CASSQWTGMYEQYF
TRBV7-7 | CASGEGPGELFF